The 14 T cell receptor beta chains listed next were all sequenced from one sample in a study of blood T cells in healthy people across ages. Primers used in a second PCR of about 6 to 11 cycles were a sample-barcoded 5' primer and a J-beta primer mix. TCRdb used MiXCR to reprocess the 5' RACE reads, holding one entry per CDR3 protein. This sample carries 1.4 million or so distinct CDR3 sequences, under 55% of them seen once, and the ten largest clones take more than 4%. Sequencing was done on a sample of blood. These receptors all come from a woman aged 18-30 years in good health.

The V call is TRBV27, the J call TRBJ2-7, with D maybe TRBD1 (7 bases). The V end lost 4 bases, the J end lost 3 bases, and 16 bases lay between the germline ends. There are 15 residues in the CDR3. Germline-derived CDR1 and CDR2 are MNHEY and SMNVEV (reference sequence). CDR3 residues: CASSSRGGGYYEQYF. DNA for the CDR3: TGTGCCAGCAGTTCTCGTGGAGGGGGCTACTACGAGCAGTACTTC.

The gene calls are TRBV3-1 and TRBJ2-2; TRBD2 aligns across 8 bases. Germline loops: CDR1 LGHDT, CDR2 YNNKEL (reference sequence). The CDR3 consists of 14 residues. The trim removed 3 bases at V and 6 bases at J, leaving 3 bases unmatched. CDR3 nucleotides: TGTGCCAGCAGCCAGGGACTAGTCGCCGGGGAGCTGTTTTTT. This translates into CASSQGLVAGELFF.

The chain recombines TRBV7-6 with TRBJ1-1, with TRBD1 as a possible D gene (6 bases). Germline CDR1 is SGHVS and CDR2 is FNYEAQ. Trimming shortened V by 1 base and J by 9 bases, and 24 bases separated the two germline ends. The CDR3 has 17 residues. This chain's CDR3 is CASSLEGDGGAPAKAFF. CDR3 DNA: TGTGCCAGCAGCTTAGAAGGGGACGGGGGGGCGCCCGCGAAAGCTTTCTTT.

Of note for this clonotype: One end of the junction does not line up with germline, which may come from a read error. The gene calls are TRBV6-5 and TRBJ2-3; 11 bases map to TRBD1. Per the germline V gene, CDR1 is MNHEY and CDR2 is SVGAGI. CDR3 length: 15 amino acids. CDR3 coding DNA: TGTGTCAGCAGGGACAGGGGGTTAAGCACAGATACGCAGTATTTT. Encoded protein: CVSRDRGLSTDTQYF.

The J gene is TRBJ2-3, the V gene TRBV29-1; 9 nucleotides align to TRBD2. Germline-derived CDR1 and CDR2 are SQVTM and ANQGSEA. Germline trimming cut 8 bases from V and 3 bases from J; bases unmatched to any gene: 9. The CDR3 length is 14 residues. The CDR3 loop is CSTRGLALTDTQYF. In DNA, the CDR3 is TGCAGCACCAGGGGACTAGCCTTGACAGATACGCAGTATTTT.

The gene calls are TRBV20-1 and TRBJ2-7, with D perhaps TRBD1 (5 bases). Germline CDR1 and CDR2: DFQATT and SNEGSKA (reference sequence). Trimming took 4 bases from V and 2 from J, leaving 15 bases between them. This CDR3 has 14 residues. CDR3 amino acids: CSANPRTSTYEQYF. For the CDR3, the DNA is TGCAGTGCTAACCCGCGGACAAGTACCTACGAGCAGTACTTC.

V gene TRBV20-1 combines with J gene TRBJ2-1; D not certain. CDR3 length: 15 amino acids. Trimming took 2 bases from V and 0 from J, leaving 11 bases between them. Germline V lookup: CDR1 DFQATT, CDR2 SNEGSKA (reference sequence). CDR3: CSARPRRSSYNEQFF. CDR3 sequence (DNA): TGCAGTGCTAGACCACGTAGGAGCTCCTACAATGAGCAGTTCTTC.

The genes are TRBV6-5 and TRBJ2-1; D perhaps matches TRBD2 (5 bases). Looked up from germline, CDR1 is MNHEY and CDR2 is SVGAGI. Trimming pared 5 bases from V and 4 bases from J, leaving 18 bases between. This CDR3 region has 16 residues. CDR3 bases: TGTGCCAGCAGTCCACTTGCAGGCCGGGGATACAATGAGCAGTTCTTC. Protein product: CASSPLAGRGYNEQFF.

The CDR3 DNA is TGTGCCAGCAGCCCCGAGAGCGGCCCTTCCTACGAGCAGTACTTC. Translated, it gives CASSPESGPSYEQYF. The genes are TRBV7-6 and TRBJ2-7, with D perhaps TRBD2 (5 bases). CDR1 is SGHVS and CDR2 is FNYEAQ in the germline V gene. The CDR3 is 15 amino acids. Trimming took 5 bases from V and 1 from J, leaving 15 bases between them.

This clonotype was counted a few times. The V call is TRBV25-1, the J call TRBJ2-3; 9 bases line up with TRBD2. The germline gives CDR1 MGHDK, CDR2 SYGVNS. The CDR3 loop spans 15 amino acids. V gave up 6 bases and J gave up 0 bases; unmatched junction bases: 4. The CDR3 DNA follows: TGTGCCAGCAGAAGAGCGGGGGGAAGCACAGATACGCAGTATTTT. Translation: CASRRAGGSTDTQYF.

This chain connects TRBV20-1 to TRBJ1-4; TRBD1 might be the D (6 bases). V lost 5 bases, J lost 1 base, and 11 bases lay in between. Per the germline V gene, CDR1 is DFQATT and CDR2 is SNEGSKA (reference sequence). The CDR3 spans 14 residues. The CDR3 DNA follows: TGCAGTGCTGACCAGACAGGAACTAATGAAAAACTGTTTTTT. Translation: CSADQTGTNEKLFF.

This clonotype was seen a handful of times. J is TRBJ2-1 and V is TRBV12-3 or TRBV12-4, with D tentatively TRBD1 or TRBD2 (7 bases each). The CDR3 length is 15 residues. V dropped 7 bases and J dropped 0 bases, with 13 bases sitting between them. CDR3 amino acids: CASTGGGNSYNEQFF. The CDR3 bases are TGTGCCAGCACAGGGGGGGGAAACTCCTACAATGAGCAGTTCTTC.

This clonotype was seen at least ten times. V usage is TRBV29-1 and J usage is TRBJ1-1, with D perhaps matching TRBD1 (5 bases). The germline V and J ends were trimmed by 7 bases and 0 bases, with 9 bases remaining between them. The germline V gene encodes CDR1 SQVTM and CDR2 ANQGSEA. CDR3 length equals 12 residues. The CDR3: CSAGTMNTEAFF. CDR3 DNA sequence: TGCAGCGCTGGGACCATGAACACTGAAGCTTTCTTT.

This clonotype came up a few times. This chain connects TRBV29-1 to TRBJ1-2, with TRBD1 matching 12 bases. Trimming cost V 0 bases and J 6 bases; bases outside gene matches: 8. The CDR3 extends over 16 amino acids. In germline, CDR1 is SQVTM, CDR2 ANQGSEA. The CDR3, as DNA: TGCAGCGTTGAAGATTGGGGGGACAGGGGGCTCGATGGCTACACCTTC. This codes for CSVEDWGDRGLDGYTF.